This TCR beta chain was sequenced for a study of cytomegalovirus exposure and HLA in healthy donors. Overall study: Most donors, around 81% of roughly 400 genotyped, fell in the Caucasian-associated ancestry cluster.

V was pared by 5 bases and J by 9 bases, with 16 bases between. Per the germline V gene, CDR1 is SQVTM and CDR2 is ANQGSEA. The CDR3 spans 12 residues. Regarding the study as a whole: TCR beta V- and J-gene trimming, according to a later analysis, was linked to a missense DCLRE1C variant. Many donors carried some public TCRs, although rarity characterized most TCR sequences.

PCR involved 60 Vbeta and 13 Jbeta primers. Assay: immunoSEQ multiplex PCR; the TCRdb copy retains only in-frame clones and omits some. The sample holds roughly 62,000 clones; 70% to 75% are singletons and the top ten take roughly 5.7%. Of note for this clone: Its antigen is as yet unknown.

The sample taken for sequencing was PBMCs. The TCR was taken from a woman in her thirties in good health and CMV-seronegative. The chain has TRBV29-1 and TRBJ1-2, with D hard to call. CDR3 DNA sequence: TGCAGCGTTCATGTGCAGGCCGGTCGCTACACCTTC. Protein: CSVHVQAGRYTF.